Following are 5 T cell receptor beta chains from one sample sequenced in a study of T cell responses to AZD1222 COVID-19 vaccine. The table came from immunoSEQ multiplex PCR; TCRdb's copy has only in-frame clones and leaves some out. The sample contains tens of thousands of clones, around nine tenths of which appear only once. Here the sequenced sample was peripheral blood, taken on day 0 of AZD1222 vaccination. The receptors shown here come from an adult in good health.

This sequence joins TRBV27 and TRBJ2-5, with 7 bases that match TRBD1. Germline assignment: CDR1 MNHEY and CDR2 SMNVEV (reference sequence). This CDR3 spans 16 amino acids. The trim removed 0 bases at V and 2 bases at J, leaving 6 bases unmatched. The CDR3 protein is CASSLSRTGSQETQYF. Written as DNA, the CDR3 is TGTGCCAGCAGTTTATCCCGGACAGGTTCACAAGAGACCCAGTACTTC.

CDR3 DNA sequence: TGTGCCATCAGTCCGACAGGGAAAGAGCAGTACTTC. Translating it yields CAISPTGKEQYF. The gene calls are TRBV10-3 and TRBJ2-7; 7 nucleotides agree with TRBD1. Trimming took 5 bases from V and 7 from J; bases not matched to a gene: 5. CDR1 and CDR2 from the germline V gene are ENHRY and SYGVKD. CDR3 size: 12 residues.

This rearrangement joins TRBV2 to TRBJ1-2; 7 nucleotides agree with TRBD1. In germline, CDR1 is SNHLY, CDR2 FYNNEI. Trimming took 4 bases from V and 8 from J; bases not matched to a gene: 10. This CDR3 comprises 14 residues. The chain's CDR3 is CASSGGRGQVGYTF. CDR3 nucleotides: TGTGCCAGCAGTGGAGGGAGGGGGCAGGTGGGCTACACCTTC.

The rearrangement uses TRBV19 and TRBJ1-1; D is uncertain. CDR1 is LNHDA and CDR2 is SQIVND in the germline V gene (reference sequence). The V and J ends lost 5 bases and 7 bases respectively, with 11 bases between them. The CDR3 runs 12 residues. This CDR3 is CASSPGGSEAFF. Here the CDR3 DNA reads TGTGCCAGTAGTCCGGGAGGGAGTGAAGCTTTCTTT.

This rearrangement joins TRBV18 to TRBJ2-7, with 9 nucleotides matching TRBD1. Germline V gives CDR1 KGHSH, CDR2 LQKENI. V lost 3 bases, J lost 2 bases, and 5 bases stayed unmatched. This CDR3 contains 15 residues. CDR3: CASSPTGTGTYEQYF. In DNA form, the CDR3 reads TGTGCCAGCTCACCGACCGGGACAGGGACCTACGAGCAGTACTTC.